Shown below are 29 T cell receptor beta chains from a single sample sequenced in a study of blood T cell repertoires in COVID-19. TCRdb's copy holds only in-frame clones and misses some; the assay was immunoSEQ multiplex PCR. The profile covers some 210,000 clones, with roughly nine tenths appearing a single time and 0.8% to 1% taken by the ten largest. Specimen: peripheral blood. These receptors originate from a man in his fifties or sixties with COVID-19, enrolled during active disease.

This chain uses TRBV27 with TRBJ1-2, with TRBD1 identical over 7 bases. The CDR3 extends over 13 amino acids. V dropped 5 bases and J dropped 6; count of bases not matched to a gene: 6. Germline CDR1 reads MNHEY; CDR2 reads SMNVEV (reference sequence). The CDR3 DNA follows: TGTGCCAGCAGTCTAGACAGGGTACATGGCTACACCTTC. Its translation is CASSLDRVHGYTF.

A single count supports this clone. The chain has TRBV9 and TRBJ2-1; 7 nucleotides align to TRBD1. J was trimmed by 6 bases and V by 3 bases; bases with no gene match: 9. The germline gives CDR1 SGDLS, CDR2 YYNGEE. The CDR3 covers 15 residues. DNA for the CDR3: TGTGCCAGCAGCGGGGGGACAGTCCCCCGCAATGAGCAGTTCTTC. Translating gives CASSGGTVPRNEQFF.

This chain uses TRBV7-2 with TRBJ1-2, with D perhaps TRBD1 (6 bases). V lost 4 bases to trimming and J lost 5 bases, with 14 bases between them. Germline V lookup: CDR1 SGHTA, CDR2 FQGNSA. The CDR3 is 14 residues long. The CDR3 region has the DNA TGTGCCAGCAGCTCCATTACAGGGCCGTATGGCTACACCTTC. As protein: CASSSITGPYGYTF.

The chain links TRBV10-1 to TRBJ1-1, with D possibly matching TRBD1 (6 bases). The CDR3 spans 14 residues. V lost 4 bases, J lost 1 base, and 10 bases lay in between. Germline lookup yields CDR1 WNHNN and CDR2 SYGVQD (reference sequence). The CDR3 is CASSVGGENTEAFF. In nucleotides, the CDR3 is TGCGCCAGCAGTGTAGGGGGGGAGAACACTGAAGCTTTCTTT.

This clone appeared a single time. The genes are TRBV5-4 and TRBJ1-5, with D perhaps TRBD1 (5 bases). The germline gives CDR1 SGHNT, CDR2 YYREEE (reference sequence). Trimming took off 2 bases at V and 2 bases at J, with 14 bases between the two ends. This CDR3 has 16 amino acids. CDR3 in amino acids: CASSLEGQGGNQPQHF. The CDR3 DNA is TGTGCCAGCAGCTTAGAAGGGCAGGGCGGCAATCAGCCCCAGCATTTT.

The V call is TRBV5-5, the J call TRBJ2-4; a possible D gene is TRBD1 (6 bases). V shed 4 bases and J shed 0 bases, with 20 bases lying between them. CDR1 SGHKS and CDR2 YYEKEE come from the germline V gene (reference sequence). There are 18 residues in the CDR3. The CDR3 DNA sequence: TGTGCCAGCAGCCAGGGGTCGCAGGGGACGCTAGCCAAAAACATTCAGTACTTC. It translates to CASSQGSQGTLAKNIQYF. Combining the CDR3 with reference TRBV5-5 and TRBJ2-4 gives the whole variable domain DAGVTQSPTHLIKTRGQQVTLRCSPISGHKSVSWYQQVLGQGPQFIFQYYEKEERGRGNFPDRFSARQFPNYSSELNVNALLLGDSALYLCASSQGSQGTLAKNIQYFGAGTRLSVL.

This clone was seen once. V usage is TRBV9 and J usage is TRBJ2-2, with 9 bases aligning to TRBD2. This CDR3 spans 15 amino acids. Unmatched junction bases numbered 4, after V lost 0 bases and J lost 7 bases. Per germline, CDR1 SGDLS and CDR2 YYNGEE. The CDR3 loop is CASSVVSSGVGELFF. The CDR3, as DNA: TGTGCCAGCAGCGTAGTTTCTAGCGGGGTCGGGGAGCTGTTTTTT.

The J gene is TRBJ1-1, the V gene TRBV5-1, with D unresolved. The CDR3 spans 13 residues. V gave up 4 bases and J gave up 1 base, with 8 bases separating them. Germline CDR1 reads SGHRS; CDR2 reads YFSETQ. Here the CDR3 reads CASSRGGNTEAFF. Here the CDR3 DNA reads TGCGCCAGCAGCCGCGGTGGGAACACTGAAGCTTTCTTT.

This clone was detected once. This chain joins TRBV7-8 and TRBJ1-5; D gene uncertain. The germline V gene encodes CDR1 SGHVS and CDR2 FQNEAQ. The CDR3 consists of 15 residues. V dropped 5 bases and J dropped 0 bases, with 11 bases sitting between them. The CDR3 reads CASSPRHGSNQPQHF. DNA for the CDR3: TGTGCCAGCAGCCCGCGACACGGTAGCAATCAGCCCCAGCATTTT.

V is TRBV29-1 and J is TRBJ2-1; perhaps TRBD1 as D (5 bases). V was cut by 1 base and J by 1 base, with 11 bases left in between. Germline V CDR1 and CDR2: SQVTM, ANQGSEA. This CDR3 contains 15 residues. The chain's CDR3 is CSVEARRASYNEQFF. DNA of the CDR3: TGCAGCGTTGAAGCCCGCAGGGCGTCCTACAATGAGCAGTTCTTC.

J is TRBJ2-7 and V is TRBV25-1, with unresolved D. Deletions cut 2 bases from V and 2 bases from J, with 7 bases between. The germline V gene has CDR1 MGHDK and CDR2 SYGVNS. The CDR3 totals 13 residues. The CDR3 here is CASSEMQTYEQYF. In nucleotides, the CDR3 is TGTGCCAGCAGTGAAATGCAGACCTACGAGCAGTACTTC.

This chain links TRBV18 with TRBJ2-1, with 10 bases that match TRBD2. This CDR3 is built from 15 residues. Per germline, CDR1 KGHSH and CDR2 LQKENI. With 8 bases clipped from V and 4 bases from J, the junction kept 8 bases outside the gene matches. The CDR3 coding sequence is TGTGCCAGCACTTTAGCGGGGGGACTGTACAATGAGCAGTTCTTC. Translating it yields CASTLAGGLYNEQFF.

The chain combines TRBV7-3 with TRBJ2-1; D is perhaps TRBD1 (6 bases). The germline CDR1 and CDR2 sequences are SGHTA and FQGTGA. CDR3 length equals 14 residues. Between the trimmed V and J ends, which lost 0 bases and 6 bases, there was a span of 9 bases. CDR3 residues: CASSLTLGANEQFF. The CDR3 nucleotides read TGTGCCAGCAGCTTAACGTTGGGGGCCAATGAGCAGTTCTTC.

The chain recombines TRBV19 with TRBJ1-5; 9 nucleotides align to TRBD1. Per the germline V gene, CDR1 is LNHDA and CDR2 is SQIVND (reference sequence). V lost 8 bases and J lost 7; bases outside the gene matches: 9. The CDR3 sequence is 14 residues long. CDR3 in DNA: TGTGCCAGTTCGGCCGGGACAGGGAGACAGCCCCAGCATTTT. It yields the protein CASSAGTGRQPQHF.

The chain recombines TRBV30 with TRBJ1-2, with 7 bases lining up with TRBD1. The junction had 11 bases not matched to a gene; V was cut back by 5 bases and J by 5 bases. The CDR3 consists of 14 residues. CDR1 and CDR2 from the germline V gene are GTSNPN and SVGIG (reference sequence). The CDR3 DNA is TGTGCCTGGGAGCGGGGGACAGTACTGTATGGCTACACCTTC. Amino acid sequence: CAWERGTVLYGYTF. The full variable domain, rest sourced from reference TRBV30 and TRBJ1-2, is SQTIHQWPATLVQPVGSPLSLECTVEGTSNPNLYWYRQAAGRGLQLLFYSVGIGQISSEVPQNLSASRPQDRQFILSSKKLLLSDSGFYLCAWERGTVLYGYTFGSGTRLTVV.

The chain uses TRBV11-1 and TRBJ2-7, with a weak D call TRBD1 (6 bases). The V gene lost 4 bases and the J gene lost 1 base, with 14 bases spanning the gap. This CDR3 is built from 15 residues. The V gene's germline CDR1 is SGHAT and CDR2 FQDESV (reference sequence). In DNA form, the CDR3 reads TGTGCCAGCAGCTCTGGGACAATACTATCCTACGAGCAGTACTTC. Translating gives CASSSGTILSYEQYF.

This chain connects TRBV5-1 to TRBJ2-1; TRBD2 matches at 12 bases. V shed 4 bases, J shed 8 bases, and the junction held 7 bases outside the gene matches. The germline V gene encodes CDR1 SGHRS and CDR2 YFSETQ. The CDR3 sequence is 15 residues long. This chain's CDR3 is CASSGGLAGKYEQFF. CDR3 sequence (DNA): TGCGCCAGCAGCGGAGGACTAGCGGGGAAGTATGAGCAGTTCTTC. Complete variable domain (other parts from reference TRBV5-1 and TRBJ2-1): KAGVTQTPRYLIKTRGQQVTLSCSPISGHRSVSWYQQTPGQGLQFLFEYFSETQRNKGNFPGRFSGRQFSNSRSEMNVSTLELGDSALYLCASSGGLAGKYEQFFGPGTRLTVL.

The CDR3 DNA reads as TGTGCCAGCAGCTTGCAGACAGGGGTGAACACTGAAGCTTTCTTT. It codes for CASSLQTGVNTEAFF. The V gene is TRBV5-5, the J gene TRBJ1-1; 8 nucleotides align to TRBD1. CDR3 length: 15 amino acids. Germline V lookup: CDR1 SGHKS, CDR2 YYEKEE (reference sequence). V lost 1 base and J lost 0; bases outside the gene matches: 2.

J is TRBJ2-3 and V is TRBV4-2; 10 bases map to TRBD2. Unmatched junction bases numbered 5, after V lost 3 bases and J lost 2 bases. This CDR3 is 16 amino acids long. CDR1 is LGHNA and CDR2 is YNFKEQ in the germline V gene. As DNA, the CDR3 is TGTGCCAGCAGCCAGGTGAGCGGGGGGGCCACAGATACGCAGTATTTT. Translated: CASSQVSGGATDTQYF.

The chain employs TRBV4-2 and TRBJ2-7; D is undetermined. The ends were cut back, 1 base at V and 3 bases at J, with 10 bases in the middle. The CDR3 sequence is 14 residues long. Germline CDR1 and CDR2: LGHNA and YNFKEQ. For the CDR3, the DNA is TGTGCCAGCAGCCAAGGGCCCTCGGGCTACGAGCAGTACTTC. Translated, it gives CASSQGPSGYEQYF.

V is TRBV18 and J is TRBJ1-4, with D maybe TRBD1 (6 bases). V dropped 3 bases and J dropped 5 bases, with 13 bases sitting between them. Germline-derived CDR1 and CDR2 are KGHSH and LQKENI. The CDR3 runs 15 residues. CDR3 sequence: CASSPLGQGNEKLFF. The CDR3 DNA sequence: TGTGCCAGCTCACCTTTGGGGCAGGGGAATGAAAAACTGTTTTTT.

The chain uses TRBV24-1 and TRBJ2-1; 7 bases fit TRBD1. Germline-derived CDR1 and CDR2 are KGHDR and SFDVKD. Losses at the gene ends were 4 bases for V and 12 bases for J; bases not matched to a gene: 8. This CDR3 is built from 13 residues. CDR3 nucleotide sequence: TGTGCCACCAGTGAACCCGGACAGGTTCGGCAGTTCTTC. Translated: CATSEPGQVRQFF.

The chain links TRBV19 to TRBJ1-3; D gene ambiguous. CDR1 and CDR2 (germline): LNHDA, SQIVND (reference sequence). Trimming took 3 bases from V and 2 from J, leaving 14 bases between them. The CDR3 is made up of 16 amino acids. As DNA, the CDR3 is TGTGCCAGTAGTATCAGTCGACTCATCGCTGGAAACACCATATATTTT. Translating gives CASSISRLIAGNTIYF. The variable domain in full, with the rest retrieved from reference TRBV19 and TRBJ1-3, is DGGITQSPKYLFRKEGQNVTLSCEQNLNHDAMYWYRQDPGQGLRLIYYSQIVNDFQKGDIAEGYSVSREKKESFPLTVTSAQKNPTAFYLCASSISRLIAGNTIYFGEGSWLTVV.

This clone was observed once. V gene TRBV3-1 (or the pseudogene TRBV3-2) combines with J gene TRBJ2-7; TRBD1 agrees at 9 bases. The CDR3 loop spans 18 amino acids. Germline values: CDR1 LGHDT, CDR2 YNNKEL (reference sequence). J gave up 1 base and V 1 base, and 11 bases lay outside the gene matches. The CDR3 protein is CASSQVFPGQGFSYEQYF. Written as DNA, the CDR3 is TGTGCCAGCAGCCAAGTCTTTCCGGGACAGGGCTTTTCCTACGAGCAGTACTTC.

The sample holds many counts of this clone. This chain's CDR3 is CAWNRDRGAYGYTF. For the CDR3, the DNA is TGTGCCTGGAATCGGGACAGGGGGGCCTATGGCTACACCTTC. The chain has TRBV30 and TRBJ1-2, with 11 bases that match TRBD1. The germline V gene encodes CDR1 GTSNPN and CDR2 SVGIG (reference sequence). V shed 4 bases, J shed 4 bases, and the junction held 5 bases outside the gene matches. This CDR3 comprises 14 residues.

V and J are TRBV7-2 and TRBJ2-7; TRBD1 matches 10 bases. This CDR3 is built from 14 residues. J was trimmed by 6 bases and V by 4 bases; bases with no gene match: 6. Germline V CDR1 and CDR2: SGHTA, FQGNSA. The CDR3 spells CASSSDRGRTEQYF. CDR3 DNA: TGTGCCAGCAGCTCTGACAGGGGGCGCACCGAGCAGTACTTC.

The chain employs TRBV29-1 and TRBJ1-2; D unclear. Germline loops: CDR1 SQVTM, CDR2 ANQGSEA. V lost 2 bases and J lost 9, with 10 bases in between. The CDR3 length is 11 residues. DNA for the CDR3: TGCAGCGTTGAACGGGGAACGAGCTACACCTTC. Its translation: CSVERGTSYTF.

This chain uses TRBV12-3 or TRBV12-4 with TRBJ2-7; 8 positions agree with TRBD1. J was trimmed by 8 bases and V by 4 bases; bases with no gene match: 4. The CDR3 runs to 12 residues. The CDR3 is CASSSTGVKQYF. The CDR3 coding sequence is TGTGCCAGCAGTTCGACAGGGGTCAAGCAGTACTTC.

This chain connects TRBV5-1 to TRBJ2-3; 9 nucleotides align to TRBD1. This CDR3 has 14 residues. From germline, CDR1 is SGHRS and CDR2 YFSETQ. V shed 5 bases, J shed 4 bases, and the junction held 5 bases outside the gene matches. Written as DNA, the CDR3 is TGCGCCAGCAGTGGGACAGGGAGCCCAGATACGCAGTATTTT. It is translated as CASSGTGSPDTQYF.